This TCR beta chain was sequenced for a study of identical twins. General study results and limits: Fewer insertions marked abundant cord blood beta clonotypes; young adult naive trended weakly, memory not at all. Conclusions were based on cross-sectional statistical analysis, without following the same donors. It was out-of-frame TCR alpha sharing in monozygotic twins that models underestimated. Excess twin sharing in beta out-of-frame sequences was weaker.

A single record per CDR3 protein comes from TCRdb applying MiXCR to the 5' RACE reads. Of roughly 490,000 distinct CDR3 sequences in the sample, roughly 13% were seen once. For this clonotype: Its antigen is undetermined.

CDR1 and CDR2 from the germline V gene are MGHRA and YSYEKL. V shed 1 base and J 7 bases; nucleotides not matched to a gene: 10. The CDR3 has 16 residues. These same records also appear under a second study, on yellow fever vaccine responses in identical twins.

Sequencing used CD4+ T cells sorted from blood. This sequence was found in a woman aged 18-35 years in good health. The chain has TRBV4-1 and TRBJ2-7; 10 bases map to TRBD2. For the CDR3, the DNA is TGCGCCAGCAGCCAAGGGGGGACTAGCGCCCTACGGGAGCAGTACTTC. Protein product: CASSQGGTSALREQYF.